This note documents a single T cell receptor (beta chain) sequence. This receptor's antigen is unknown. HCMV serostatus was determined by detecting HCMV-specific IgG in serum with a commercial ELISA kit. Peripheral blood mononuclear cells were isolated from blood by Ficoll density gradient centrifugation. The data originate from a study of T cells expressing NK-cell markers (TCRdb year 2020). For the wider study: TCR beta-chain repertoires were profiled in sorted CD3+CD56+NKG2C+, CD3+CD56+NKG2C- and CD3+CD56-NKG2C+ T-cell subsets from several donors. The study sequenced eight donors, all healthy volunteers chosen at random: three men and five women. Libraries were sequenced as 2 x 150 bp reads on Illumina HiSeq 2000/2500, MiSeq or NextSeq. Of the eight sequenced donors, seven were found to be HCMV-seropositive and one was found to be HCMV-seronegative. Broader findings and caveats from the paper: Those dominant clonotypes were again the most abundant among CD3+CD56-NKG2C+ cells in a few donors, at about 25-65%. Whether the expanded NKG2C-expressing T cell clones were specific for HCMV antigens remained unclear. In roughly 6 donors, the dominant CD3+CD56+NKG2C+ clonotypes were found to rank among the top 10 CD8+ clonotypes and to make up 1.0-7.0% of CD8+ T cells.

The CDR3 sequence holds 17 residues, the cysteine and phenylalanine included. No DNA sequence is on record. For sequencing, an Illumina HiSeq 2000 was employed. TCR beta cDNA libraries were made by 5'RACE template switching that added a universal primer site and unique molecular identifiers. Priming for cDNA synthesis came from the TCR beta constant segment, and two successive PCR amplification steps followed. On the authors' methods: MIGEC handled demultiplexing of the reads and grouping by UMI, while MiTCR was used to assemble and quantify clonotypes. Only TCR cDNA sequences supported by at least two reads were kept to exclude erroneous sequences. The tcR package was used for downstream repertoire analysis, and clonotypes were matched across fractions by CDR3 nucleotide sequence plus V segment. VDJmatch was used to annotate antigen specificity against VDJdb, with one amino acid substitution in CDR3 allowed. The reads, reprocessed by TCRdb, yield one row per CDR3 protein sequence and no DNA. The V and J calls come from TCRdb's annotation, not from the publication. The record for this sample contains approximately 420,000 distinct CDR3 sequences. The ten biggest clones cover about 11% of the sample.

The chain couples TRBV12-3 or TRBV12-4 to TRBJ2-1; TCRdb designates TRBD2, a call that cannot be tested without DNA. The sequence came from a woman aged 45-60 years in good health. Donor details come from another sample of the same person, matched by shared clones. Sequencing used blood T cells: a sorted CD56 or NKG2C T cell subset, CD4+ or CD8+ T cells, or bulk PBMC T cells (not recorded which). The CDR3 corresponds to CASSLWVAEGIYNEQFF.